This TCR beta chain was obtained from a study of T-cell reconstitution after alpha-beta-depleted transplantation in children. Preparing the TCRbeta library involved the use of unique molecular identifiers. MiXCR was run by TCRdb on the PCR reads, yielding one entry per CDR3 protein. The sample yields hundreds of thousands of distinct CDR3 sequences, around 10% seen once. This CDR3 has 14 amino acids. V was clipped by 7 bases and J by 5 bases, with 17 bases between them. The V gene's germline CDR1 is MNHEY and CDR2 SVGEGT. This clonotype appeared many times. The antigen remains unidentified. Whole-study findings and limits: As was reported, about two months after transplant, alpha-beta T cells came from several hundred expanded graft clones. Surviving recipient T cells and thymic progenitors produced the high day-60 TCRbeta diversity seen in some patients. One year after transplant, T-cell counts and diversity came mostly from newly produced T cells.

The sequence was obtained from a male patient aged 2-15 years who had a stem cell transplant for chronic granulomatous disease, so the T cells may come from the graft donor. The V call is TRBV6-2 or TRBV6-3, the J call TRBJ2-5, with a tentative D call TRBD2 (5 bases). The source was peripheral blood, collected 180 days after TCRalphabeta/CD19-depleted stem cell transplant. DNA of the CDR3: TGTGCCAGCATTCCAGCGGAGTTCGGGGAGACCCAGTACTTC. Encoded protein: CASIPAEFGETQYF.